This is a list of T cell receptor beta chains from one sample in a study of low-dose radiotherapy and immunotherapy resistance in tumors. Each CDR3 protein is one row after TCRdb ran MiXCR on the reads. The table records almost 45,000 distinct CDR3 sequences, 20% to 25% of them present only once. The sequencing here drew on PBMCs, taken after low-dose radiotherapy plus immunotherapy. These receptors originate from a male donor with prostate cancer. The conserved cysteine and the conserved F or W are not part of the CDR3 here.

TRBV19	ASSIQRTSGGETQY
TRBV12-3/TRBV12-4	ASSWGETQY
TRBV20-1	SAPTSGRGTDTQY
TRBV13	ASSLAGDRRASSYEQY
TRBV5-5	ASSLALAGFNEQF
TRBV6-1	ASSETWRKGTEAF
TRBV5-1	ASSKTGTIVGGSYNEQF
TRBV20-1	SARSTGNSPLH
TRBV11-2	ASSLDKGHYGYT
TRBV29-1	SVGGSPDGYNEQF
TRBV19	ASRTQGNSPLH
TRBV3-1	ASSQLYGYT
TRBV5-1	ASSLAVGITEQF
TRBV3-1	ASSQDQGDTQY
TRBV3-1	ASSQLAGNSDTQY
TRBV13	ASTLGLSGNTIY
TRBV7-6	ASSLSGTNTGELF
TRBV6-1	ASIRQGAYNEQF
TRBV29-1	SVAPTSGGKQF
TRBV12-3/TRBV12-4	ASSSPIGGDYGYT
TRBV4-3	ASSQDGQGTFGYT
TRBV28	ASSSGLAGGYYEQY
TRBV28	ASSLAGQGVNIQY
TRBV28	ASSPTLPGQAAEQY
TRBV5-1	ASSLDPHIDTQY
TRBV7-6	ASSLGVSSSRNEQY
TRBV5-1	ASSLGVRTGSTDTQY
TRBV28	ASSFGGSIAEAF
TRBV9	ASSGLPLNTGELF
TRBV19	ASSVGSGTDTQY
TRBV25-1	ASSARRNRGTDTQY
TRBV3-1	ASSQVIRGRKTEAF
TRBV4-1	ASSQDGTGGTQY
TRBV5-5	ASNTGFEQY